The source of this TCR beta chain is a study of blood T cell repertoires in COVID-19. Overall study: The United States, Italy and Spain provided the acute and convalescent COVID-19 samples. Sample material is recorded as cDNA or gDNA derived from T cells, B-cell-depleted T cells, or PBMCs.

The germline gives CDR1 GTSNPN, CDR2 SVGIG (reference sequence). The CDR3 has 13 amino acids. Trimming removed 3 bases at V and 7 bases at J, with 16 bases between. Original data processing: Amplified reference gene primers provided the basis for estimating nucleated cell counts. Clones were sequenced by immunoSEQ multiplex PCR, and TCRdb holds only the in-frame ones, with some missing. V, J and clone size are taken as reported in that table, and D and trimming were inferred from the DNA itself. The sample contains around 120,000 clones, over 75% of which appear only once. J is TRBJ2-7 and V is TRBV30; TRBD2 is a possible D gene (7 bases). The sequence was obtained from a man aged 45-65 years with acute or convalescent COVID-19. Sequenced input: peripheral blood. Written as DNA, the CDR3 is TGTGCCTGGAGGGCACGGGGGGCTAGGGAGCAGTACTTC. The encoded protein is CAWRARGAREQYF. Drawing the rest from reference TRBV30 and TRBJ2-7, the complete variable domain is SQTIHQWPATLVQPVGSPLSLECTVEGTSNPNLYWYRQAAGRGLQLLFYSVGIGQISSEVPQNLSASRPQDRQFILSSKKLLLSDSGFYLCAWRARGAREQYFGPGTRLTVT.